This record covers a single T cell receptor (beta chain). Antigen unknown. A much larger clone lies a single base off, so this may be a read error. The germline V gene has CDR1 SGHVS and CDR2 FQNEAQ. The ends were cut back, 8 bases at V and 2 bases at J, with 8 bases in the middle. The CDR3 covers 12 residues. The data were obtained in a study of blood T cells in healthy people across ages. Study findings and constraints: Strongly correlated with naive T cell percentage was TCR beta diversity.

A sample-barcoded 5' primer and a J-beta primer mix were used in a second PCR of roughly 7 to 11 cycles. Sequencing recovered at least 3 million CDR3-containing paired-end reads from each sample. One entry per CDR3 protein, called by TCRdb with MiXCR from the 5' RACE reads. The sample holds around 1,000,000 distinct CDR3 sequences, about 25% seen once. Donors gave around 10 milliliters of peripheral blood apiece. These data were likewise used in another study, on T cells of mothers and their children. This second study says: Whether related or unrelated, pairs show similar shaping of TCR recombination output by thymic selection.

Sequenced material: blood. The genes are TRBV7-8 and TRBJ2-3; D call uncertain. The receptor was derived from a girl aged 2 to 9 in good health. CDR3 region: CASGPPTDTQYF. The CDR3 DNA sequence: TGTGCCAGCGGCCCTCCCACAGATACGCAGTATTTT.